What follows describes a single T cell receptor beta chain. The target antigen is unknown. TCR alpha and TCR beta cDNA libraries carrying sample barcodes and UMIs were produced by 5'RACE using constant-segment primers. TCRdb reanalysed the 5' RACE reads using MiXCR and keeps one entry per CDR3 protein. The data hold approximately 560,000 distinct CDR3 sequences, with around a sixth observed a single time. The data derive from a study of T-cell memory formation after mild COVID-19. Study as a whole: In these data, TCR clusters were largely donor specific. Study-wide findings and caveats: Cross-reactive memory apparently joined, as some responding clones appeared in pre-infection memory. Clones that contracted from day 15 to 85 were balanced CD4/CD8, while later expanders leaned CD4+.

V shed 3 bases and J shed 6 bases, with 14 bases lying between them. CDR1 is LGHDT and CDR2 is YNNKEL in the germline V gene (reference sequence). The CDR3 extends over 14 amino acids. The receptor was derived from an adult woman who had mild COVID-19 (a few samples of this study predate the infection). Cell type and time point are not known. This sequence joins TRBV3-1 and TRBJ1-1, with a possible D match to TRBD1 (6 bases). The material sequenced was PBMCs or a T cell subset sorted from them (not recorded which). Here the CDR3 DNA reads TGTGCCAGCAGCCAGGACACAGGGATCGCTGAAGCTTTCTTT. This translates into CASSQDTGIAEAFF.